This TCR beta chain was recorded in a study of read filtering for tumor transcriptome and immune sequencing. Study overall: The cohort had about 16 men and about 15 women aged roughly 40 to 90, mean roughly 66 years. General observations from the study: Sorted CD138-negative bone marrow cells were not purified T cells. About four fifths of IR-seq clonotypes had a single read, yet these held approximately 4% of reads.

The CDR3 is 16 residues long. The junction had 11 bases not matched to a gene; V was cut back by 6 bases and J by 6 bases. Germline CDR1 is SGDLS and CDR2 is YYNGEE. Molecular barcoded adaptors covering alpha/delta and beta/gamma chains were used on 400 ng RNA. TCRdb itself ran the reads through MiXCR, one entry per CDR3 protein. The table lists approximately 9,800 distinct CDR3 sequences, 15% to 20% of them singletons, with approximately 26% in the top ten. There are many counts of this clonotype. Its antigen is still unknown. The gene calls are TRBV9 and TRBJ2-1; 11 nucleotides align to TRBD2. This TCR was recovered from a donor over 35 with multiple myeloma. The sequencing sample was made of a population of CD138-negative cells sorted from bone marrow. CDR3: CASTLSGGASRNEQFF. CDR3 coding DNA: TGTGCCAGCACCCTTAGCGGGGGGGCTAGTCGCAATGAGCAGTTCTTC.